The 25 T cell receptor beta chains listed next were all sequenced from one sample in a study of siplizumab effects on memory and regulatory T cells. TCRdb's table, derived via immunoSEQ multiplex PCR, lists solely in-frame clones and lacks some. Of about 63,000 clones listed, approximately 87% were seen once; the top ten hold roughly 3.8%. The sequenced sample was memory CD4+ T cells sorted from blood. The receptors were gathered from a human donor in good health.

This sequence joins TRBV5-1 and TRBJ1-2; 7 nucleotides align to TRBD1. With 4 bases clipped from V and 4 bases from J, the junction kept 10 bases outside the gene matches. The CDR3 has 15 residues. Looked up from germline, CDR1 is SGHRS and CDR2 is YFSETQ. Written as DNA, the CDR3 is TGCGCCAGCAGCAGCGGAGGGGGCCTGAGCTATGGCTACACCTTC. Amino acid sequence: CASSSGGGLSYGYTF.

This chain uses TRBV5-1 with TRBJ2-5; maybe TRBD2 (5 bases). The CDR3 loop spans 13 amino acids. Germline CDR1 reads SGHRS; CDR2 reads YFSETQ. Trimming took off 1 base at V and 5 bases at J, with 9 bases between the two ends. DNA for the CDR3: TGCGCCAGCAGCTTGAGGGAGATGGAGACCCAGTACTTC. Its translation: CASSLREMETQYF.

The CDR3 region has the DNA TGTGCCAGCAGCTCTACAGGTCCCAATCAGCCCCAGCATTTT. Protein: CASSSTGPNQPQHF. This rearrangement joins TRBV11-3 to TRBJ1-5; D may be TRBD1 (5 bases). Germline assignment: CDR1 SGHNT and CDR2 YENEEA. Trimming removed 4 bases from V and 3 bases from J, with 10 bases in between. This CDR3 spans 14 amino acids.

V is TRBV23-1 and J is TRBJ1-2, with D maybe TRBD1 (6 bases). TRBV23-1 is known as an ORF, though its function is uncertain. The CDR3 runs to 15 residues. V lost 4 bases and J 0 bases, leaving 12 bases between the germline ends. The CDR3 here is CASSRRGQPNYGYTF. The CDR3 DNA is TGCGCCAGCAGTCGCCGTGGACAGCCTAACTATGGCTACACCTTC.

This CDR3 is CSVAGGYQETQYF. The DNA for the CDR3 is TGCAGCGTTGCGGGGGGGTACCAAGAGACCCAGTACTTC. The rearrangement joins TRBV29-1 to TRBJ2-5; 8 bases map to TRBD2. The trim removed 4 bases at V and 0 bases at J, leaving 1 base unmatched. Germline V gene lookup returns CDR1 SQVTM and CDR2 ANQGSEA. The CDR3 covers 13 residues.

The rearrangement links TRBV10-3 to TRBJ2-7; no clear D. Trimming shortened V by 11 bases and J by 0 bases, and 11 bases separated the two germline ends. From germline, CDR1 is ENHRY and CDR2 SYGVKD. The CDR3 has 12 amino acids. CDR3 in DNA: TGTGCCGCCCAGGATAACTCCTACGAGCAGTACTTC. Translation gives CAAQDNSYEQYF.

This rearrangement joins TRBV6-1 to TRBJ1-1, with D uncertain. V lost 6 bases and J lost 0, with 8 bases in between. CDR1 MNHNS and CDR2 SASEGT come from the germline V gene. The CDR3 loop spans 13 amino acids. The CDR3: CASRGSLNTEAFF. As DNA, the CDR3 is TGTGCCAGCAGGGGGTCGTTGAACACTGAAGCTTTCTTT.

The chain carries TRBV11-3 and TRBJ2-5; weak D call: TRBD1 (6 bases). In germline, CDR1 is SGHNT, CDR2 YENEEA. This CDR3 region has 16 residues. V was cut by 5 bases and J by 4 bases, with 20 bases left in between. CDR3 sequence reads: CASSPGEGKGGETQYF. CDR3 nucleotide sequence: TGTGCCAGCAGCCCAGGGGAAGGGAAAGGTGGAGAGACCCAGTACTTC. The full variable domain, with the rest looked up from reference TRBV11-3 and TRBJ2-5, is EAGVVQSPRYKIIEKKQPVAFWCNPISGHNTLYWYLQNLGQGPELLIRYENEEAVDDSQLPKDRFSAERLKGVDSTLKIQPAELGDSAVYLCASSPGEGKGGETQYFGPGTRLLVL.

This rearrangement joins TRBV19 to TRBJ1-1, with D possibly TRBD1 on 6 matching bases. The CDR3 is 16 amino acids. V was shortened by 5 bases and J by 5 bases, with 21 bases between the two germline ends. Germline CDR1 is LNHDA and CDR2 is SQIVND (reference sequence). CDR3: CASSVRRGGYGTEAFF. The CDR3 DNA reads as TGTGCCAGTAGTGTTCGACGAGGGGGGTATGGGACTGAAGCTTTCTTT.

This chain links TRBV7-3 with TRBJ1-2, with D possibly being TRBD1 (6 bases). V gave up 4 bases and J gave up 2 bases, with 11 bases separating them. CDR1 SGHTA and CDR2 FQGTGA come from the germline V gene. The CDR3 is 14 residues long. CDR3 in amino acids: CASSSGQLNYGYTF. The CDR3 DNA reads as TGTGCCAGCAGCTCAGGACAGCTGAACTATGGCTACACCTTC.

The V and J genes are TRBV10-1 and TRBJ1-1; D is possibly TRBD1 (5 bases). The CDR3 is 12 residues long. Germline-derived CDR1 and CDR2 are WNHNN and SYGVQD (reference sequence). Trimming removed 2 bases at V and 11 bases at J, with 12 bases between. The CDR3 spells CASSEVWGPAFF. Written as DNA, the CDR3 is TGCGCCAGCAGTGAGGTATGGGGCCCGGCTTTCTTT.

This chain connects TRBV5-6 to TRBJ1-1; unclear D gene. Trimming left V 4 bases short and J 1 base short, with 14 bases between. This CDR3 is 15 amino acids long. CDR1 is SGHDT and CDR2 is YYEEEE in the germline V gene. CDR3 region: CASSPQNLRNTEAFF. The CDR3 nucleotides are TGTGCCAGCAGCCCACAGAACCTCAGGAACACTGAAGCTTTCTTT.

This clone has a single count. The chain is built from TRBV10-3 and TRBJ1-3; D uncertain. The CDR3 is made up of 14 amino acids. V was trimmed by 3 bases and J by 1 base, leaving 7 bases between them. The germline V gene has CDR1 ENHRY and CDR2 SYGVKD. CDR3 DNA: TGTGCCATCAGTGAATTGAGGTCTGGAAACACCATATATTTT. Translation gives CAISELRSGNTIYF.

This clone was observed a handful of times. The chain joins TRBV11-1 to TRBJ1-2, with a tentative D call TRBD1 (5 bases). From germline, CDR1 is SGHAT and CDR2 FQDESV (reference sequence). CDR3 length equals 14 residues. V dropped 3 bases and J dropped 8 bases, with 16 bases sitting between them. CDR3 sequence: CASSFSDRSQGYTF. CDR3 coding DNA: TGTGCCAGCAGCTTTAGTGACAGATCGCAAGGCTACACCTTC.

The DNA for the CDR3 is TGTGCCAGCAGCCGGGGACTGGAAGGATGGACCCAGTACTTC. It codes for CASSRGLEGWTQYF. J is TRBJ2-5 and V is TRBV6-5; a possible D gene is TRBD2 (6 bases). The CDR3 extends over 14 amino acids. The germline gives CDR1 MNHEY, CDR2 SVGAGI. Trimming took 6 bases from V and 7 from J, leaving 18 bases between them.

This rearrangement joins TRBV6-6 to TRBJ2-6; the D is unclear. The CDR3 is 15 residues long. V lost 2 bases to trimming and J lost 1 base, with 6 bases between them. Germline CDR1 is MNHNY and CDR2 is SVGAGI (reference sequence). The DNA of the CDR3 is TGTGCCAGCAGTTACAAAGGGTCTGGGGCCAACGTCCTGACTTTC. This sequence encodes CASSYKGSGANVLTF.

The CDR3 region has the DNA TGTGCCAGCTCACTCGACAGCAATCAGCCCCAGCATTTT. The encoded protein is CASSLDSNQPQHF. The chain uses TRBV18 and TRBJ1-5; D is ambiguous. Trimming removed 4 bases from V and 1 base from J, with 5 bases in between. CDR1 and CDR2 (germline): KGHSH, LQKENI. The CDR3 covers 13 residues.

The chain links TRBV30 to TRBJ1-5; a weak D match, TRBD1 (5 bases). With 3 bases removed from V and 1 base from J, the gap between germline ends came to 13 bases. This CDR3 is 15 amino acids long. Germline lookup yields CDR1 GTSNPN and CDR2 SVGIG (reference sequence). The CDR3 region is CAWRKGGESNQPQHF. CDR3 nucleotide sequence: TGTGCCTGGAGAAAAGGAGGGGAGAGCAATCAGCCCCAGCATTTT.

This clone was picked up a small number of times. CDR3 amino acids: CASSYLQDQPQHF. The CDR3 DNA sequence: TGTGCCAGCAGCTATTTACAGGATCAGCCCCAGCATTTT. This sequence joins TRBV11-2 and TRBJ1-5, with D tentatively TRBD1 (5 bases). Germline CDR1 SGHAT, CDR2 FQNNGV. The germline V and J ends were trimmed by 4 bases and 5 bases, with 9 bases remaining between them. The CDR3 has 13 amino acids. Full variable domain (missing parts from reference TRBV11-2 and TRBJ1-5): EAGVAQSPRYKIIEKRQSVAFWCNPISGHATLYWYQQILGQGPKLLIQFQNNGVVDDSQLPKDRFSAERLKGVDSTLKIQPAKLEDSAVYLCASSYLQDQPQHFGDGTRLSIL.

This clone was observed a few times. The sample contains more than one DNA sequence encoding this CDR3. This chain links TRBV19 with TRBJ2-3, with unresolved D. V lost 5 bases, J lost 6 bases, and 12 bases lay in between. Germline V CDR1 and CDR2: LNHDA, SQIVND (reference sequence). This CDR3 contains 13 residues. CDR3 in amino acids: CASSSRPGDTQYF. The DNA for the CDR3 is TGTGCCAGTAGTTCCCGACCCGGGGATACGCAGTATTTT.

V and J are TRBV9 and TRBJ2-1; no clear D gene. Per the germline V gene, CDR1 is SGDLS and CDR2 is YYNGEE. CDR3 size: 16 residues. Trimming removed 3 bases from V and 7 bases from J, with 20 bases in between. CDR3 residues: CASSGSQSPDRNEQFF. CDR3 in DNA: TGTGCCAGCAGCGGGTCACAGAGTCCCGACCGAAATGAGCAGTTCTTC.

V is TRBV5-6 and J is TRBJ1-2; unclear D gene. The germline V gene encodes CDR1 SGHDT and CDR2 YYEEEE. This CDR3 spans 13 amino acids. Between the trimmed V and J ends, which lost 6 bases and 4 bases, there was a span of 13 bases. CDR3 nucleotides: TGTGCCAGCACCGCGGGGATATCCTATGGCTACACCTTC. Protein: CASTAGISYGYTF.

The chain employs TRBV5-6 and TRBJ2-1; no clear D gene. The V gene lost 7 bases and the J gene lost 7 bases, with 12 bases spanning the gap. The germline V gene encodes CDR1 SGHDT and CDR2 YYEEEE. This CDR3 has 12 amino acids. The CDR3 is CASHYTGNEQFF. CDR3 DNA: TGTGCCAGCCACTATACTGGTAATGAGCAGTTCTTC. The variable domain in full, completed from reference TRBV5-6 and TRBJ2-1, reads DAGVTQSPTHLIKTRGQQVTLRCSPKSGHDTVSWYQQALGQGPQFIFQYYEEEERQRGNFPDRFSGHQFPNYSSELNVNALLLGDSALYLCASHYTGNEQFFGPGTRLTVL.

The chain employs TRBV6-1 and TRBJ2-2; the match to TRBD1 covers 8 bases. CDR3 length equals 15 residues. V lost 7 bases, J lost 6 bases, and 10 bases stayed unmatched. Per the germline V gene, CDR1 is MNHNS and CDR2 is SASEGT. DNA of the CDR3: TGTGCCAGCATTAGACAGGGGTTTGGGTCCGGGGAGCTGTTTTTT. Protein sequence: CASIRQGFGSGELFF.

This chain links TRBV6-1 with TRBJ1-5; D uncertain. Trimming cost V 3 bases and J 6 bases, with 9 bases left between them. CDR1 and CDR2 (germline): MNHNS, SASEGT. This CDR3 has 13 residues. The CDR3 DNA reads as TGTGCCAGCAGTGACATAGTCGGTCAGCCCCAGCATTTT. Protein sequence: CASSDIVGQPQHF.